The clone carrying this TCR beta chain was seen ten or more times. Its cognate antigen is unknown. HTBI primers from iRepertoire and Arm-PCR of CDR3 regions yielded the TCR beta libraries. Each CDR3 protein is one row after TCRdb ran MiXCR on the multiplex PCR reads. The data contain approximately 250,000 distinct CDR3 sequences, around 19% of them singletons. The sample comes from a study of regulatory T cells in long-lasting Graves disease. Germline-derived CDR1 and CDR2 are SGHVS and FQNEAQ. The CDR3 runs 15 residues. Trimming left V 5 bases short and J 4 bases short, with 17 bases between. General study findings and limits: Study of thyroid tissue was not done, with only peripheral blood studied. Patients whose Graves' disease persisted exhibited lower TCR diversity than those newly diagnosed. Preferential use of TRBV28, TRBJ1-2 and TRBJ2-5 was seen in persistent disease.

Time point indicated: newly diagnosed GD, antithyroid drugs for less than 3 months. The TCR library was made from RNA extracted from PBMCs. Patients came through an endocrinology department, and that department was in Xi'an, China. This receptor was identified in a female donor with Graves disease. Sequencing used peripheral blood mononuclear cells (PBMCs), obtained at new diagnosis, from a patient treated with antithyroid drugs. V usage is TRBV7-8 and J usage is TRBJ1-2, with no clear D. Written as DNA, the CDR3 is TGTGCCAGCAGCCCTGACTTTTCGGCCAGCTATGGCTACACCTTC. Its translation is CASSPDFSASYGYTF.